This T cell receptor (beta chain) was retrieved from a study of Ad26.COV2.S vaccination and SARS-CoV-2 variants. Study-level information: Into the muscle, Ad26.COV2.S was dosed once or twice, 56 days apart.

This CDR3 spans 15 amino acids. Trimming pared 5 bases from V and 2 bases from J, leaving 13 bases between. Germline V gene sequence: CDR1 MDHEN, CDR2 SYDVKM. As for treatment: some 20 received Ad26.COV2.S at low or high dose, single or two shots; five or six received placebo; per-sample allocation not given. Collection of samples fell on day 63 after the first vaccine or placebo injection. Expression of Wuhan-strain SARS-CoV-2 spike came from the Ad26 vector that formed the vaccine. The data were produced by immunoSEQ multiplex PCR, yet TCRdb's version contains in-frame clones alone and is incomplete. The sample lists about 240,000 clones; roughly 88% were seen once.

This specimen was peripheral blood, taken in a trial of Ad26.COV2.S vaccine versus placebo. The chain links TRBV28 to TRBJ1-5; perhaps TRBD1 as D (5 bases). This receptor was obtained from a person between 18 and 65 years old who received the Ad26.COV2.S COVID-19 vaccine or a placebo. The CDR3 nucleotides are TGTGCCAGCAGTGTCGACAGCGCGGGCAATCAGCCCCAGCATTTT. Protein sequence: CASSVDSAGNQPQHF.